One and the same sample provided the 2 T cell receptor beta chains below, sequenced in a study of blood T cell repertoires in COVID-19. Data came from immunoSEQ multiplex PCR; TCRdb stores just in-frame clones and leaves some out. The sample has 150,000 to 200,000 clones; 80% to 95% are singletons. The material sequenced was peripheral blood. Receptors were obtained from a man aged 50-59 years with acute or convalescent COVID-19.

The V and J genes are TRBV27 and TRBJ1-3; 8 bases map to TRBD1. The V and J ends lost 5 bases and 4 bases, in that order; junction bases with no gene match: 4. Germline CDR1 and CDR2: MNHEY and SMNVEV (reference sequence). CDR3 size: 14 residues. CDR3 loop: CASSTRQGGNTIYF. In DNA, the CDR3 is TGTGCCAGCAGTACCCGACAGGGGGGAAACACCATATATTTT.

The chain employs TRBV4-3 and TRBJ2-1; 9 bases match TRBD2. CDR3 length: 16 residues. Germline V gene sequence: CDR1 LGHNA, CDR2 YSLEER. Trimming took 3 bases from V and 6 from J; bases not matched to a gene: 9. CDR3 region: CASSQGIAGARNEQFF. CDR3 DNA sequence: TGCGCCAGCAGCCAGGGCATAGCGGGGGCCCGCAATGAGCAGTTCTTC.